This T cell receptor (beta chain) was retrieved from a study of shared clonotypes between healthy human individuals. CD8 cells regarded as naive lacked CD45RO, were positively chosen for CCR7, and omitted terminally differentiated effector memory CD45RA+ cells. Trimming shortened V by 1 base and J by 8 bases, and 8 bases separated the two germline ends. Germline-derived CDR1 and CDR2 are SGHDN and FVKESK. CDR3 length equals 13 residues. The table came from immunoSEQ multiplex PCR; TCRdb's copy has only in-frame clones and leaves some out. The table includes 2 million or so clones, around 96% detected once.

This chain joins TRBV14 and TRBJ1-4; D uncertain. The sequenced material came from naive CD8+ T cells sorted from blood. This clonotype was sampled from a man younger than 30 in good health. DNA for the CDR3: TGTGCCAGCAGCCAAGGAGGGCAGGAAAAACTGTTTTTT. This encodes CASSQGGQEKLFF.